The clone carrying this T cell receptor (beta chain) came up a few times. This record belongs to a study of Ad26.COV2.S vaccination and SARS-CoV-2 variants. The method was immunoSEQ multiplex PCR; TCRdb's version includes in-frame clones alone and lacks a portion of them. The table has approximately 240,000 clones, around 87% seen once. Treatment: roughly 20 received Ad26.COV2.S at low or high dose, single or two shots; about 5 received placebo; per-sample allocation not given. Sampling was performed 63 days after the first vaccine or placebo injection. The V and J ends lost 0 bases and 0 bases respectively, with 7 bases between them. The CDR3 extends over 14 amino acids. Germline assignment: CDR1 SGDLS and CDR2 YYNGEE.

The V call is TRBV9, the J call TRBJ2-7, with D unclear. The source was peripheral blood, collected in a trial of Ad26.COV2.S vaccine versus placebo. The clonotype comes from a person between 18 and 60 years old who received the Ad26.COV2.S COVID-19 vaccine or a placebo. The CDR3 DNA is TGTGCCAGCAGCGTAGGTGGGAACTCCTACGAGCAGTACTTC. Translation gives CASSVGGNSYEQYF.